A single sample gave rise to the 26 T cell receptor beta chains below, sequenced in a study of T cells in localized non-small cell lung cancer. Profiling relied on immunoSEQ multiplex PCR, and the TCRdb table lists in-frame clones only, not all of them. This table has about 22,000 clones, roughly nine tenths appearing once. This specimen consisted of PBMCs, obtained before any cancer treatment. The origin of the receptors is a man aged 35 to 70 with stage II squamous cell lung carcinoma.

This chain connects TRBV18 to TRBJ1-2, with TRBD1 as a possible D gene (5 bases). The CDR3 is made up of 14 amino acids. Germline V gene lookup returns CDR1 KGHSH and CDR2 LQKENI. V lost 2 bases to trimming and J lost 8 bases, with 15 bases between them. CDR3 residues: CASSPRDPLRGYTF. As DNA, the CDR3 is TGTGCCAGCTCACCAAGGGACCCCCTCCGGGGCTACACCTTC.

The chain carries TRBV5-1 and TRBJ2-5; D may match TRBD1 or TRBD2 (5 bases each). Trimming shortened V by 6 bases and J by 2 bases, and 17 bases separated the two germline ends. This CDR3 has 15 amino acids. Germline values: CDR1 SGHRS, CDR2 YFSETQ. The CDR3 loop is CASNRNGAPQETQYF. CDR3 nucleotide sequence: TGCGCCAGCAATCGAAACGGGGCCCCTCAAGAGACCCAGTACTTC. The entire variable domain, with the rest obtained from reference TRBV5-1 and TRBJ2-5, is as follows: KAGVTQTPRYLIKTRGQQVTLSCSPISGHRSVSWYQQTPGQGLQFLFEYFSETQRNKGNFPGRFSGRQFSNSRSEMNVSTLELGDSALYLCASNRNGAPQETQYFGPGTRLLVL.

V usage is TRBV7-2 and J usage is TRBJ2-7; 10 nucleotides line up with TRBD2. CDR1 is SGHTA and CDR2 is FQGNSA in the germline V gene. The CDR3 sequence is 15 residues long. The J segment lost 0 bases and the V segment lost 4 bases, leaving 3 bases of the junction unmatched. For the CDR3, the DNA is TGTGCCAGCAGCTGGCTAGCGGGAGTCTCCTACGAGCAGTACTTC. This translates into CASSWLAGVSYEQYF.

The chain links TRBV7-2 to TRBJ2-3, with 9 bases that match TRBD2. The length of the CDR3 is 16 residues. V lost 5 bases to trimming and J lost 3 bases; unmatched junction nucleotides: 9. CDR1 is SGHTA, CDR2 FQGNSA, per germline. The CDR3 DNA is TGTGCCAGCAGCGACTCTGGGCTAGCGGGGACAGATACGCAGTATTTT. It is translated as CASSDSGLAGTDTQYF.

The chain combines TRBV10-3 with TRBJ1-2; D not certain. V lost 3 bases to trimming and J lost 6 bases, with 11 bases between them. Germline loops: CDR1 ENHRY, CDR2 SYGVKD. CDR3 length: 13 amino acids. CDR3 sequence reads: CAISERVPHGYTF. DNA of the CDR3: TGTGCCATCAGTGAACGGGTCCCCCATGGCTACACCTTC.

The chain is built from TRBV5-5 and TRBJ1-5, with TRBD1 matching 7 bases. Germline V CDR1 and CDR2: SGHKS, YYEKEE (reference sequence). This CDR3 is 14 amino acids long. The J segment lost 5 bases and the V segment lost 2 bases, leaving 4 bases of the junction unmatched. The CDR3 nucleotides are TGTGCCAGCAGCTTTCAAGGGGGCGATCAGCCCCAGCATTTT. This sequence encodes CASSFQGGDQPQHF. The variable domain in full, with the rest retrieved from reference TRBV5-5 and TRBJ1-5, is DAGVTQSPTHLIKTRGQQVTLRCSPISGHKSVSWYQQVLGQGPQFIFQYYEKEERGRGNFPDRFSARQFPNYSSELNVNALLLGDSALYLCASSFQGGDQPQHFGDGTRLSIL.

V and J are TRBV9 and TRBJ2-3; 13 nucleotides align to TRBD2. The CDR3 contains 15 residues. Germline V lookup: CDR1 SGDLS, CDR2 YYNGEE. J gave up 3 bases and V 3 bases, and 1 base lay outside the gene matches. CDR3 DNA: TGTGCCAGCAGCGGGACTAGCGGGAGTACAGATACGCAGTATTTT. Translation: CASSGTSGSTDTQYF.

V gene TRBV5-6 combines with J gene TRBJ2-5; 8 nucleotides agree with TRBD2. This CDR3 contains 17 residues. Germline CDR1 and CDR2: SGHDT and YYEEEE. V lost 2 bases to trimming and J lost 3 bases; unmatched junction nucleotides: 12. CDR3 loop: CASSLRATGSGEETQYF. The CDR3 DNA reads TGTGCCAGCAGCTTAAGGGCCACGGGTAGCGGGGAAGAGACCCAGTACTTC. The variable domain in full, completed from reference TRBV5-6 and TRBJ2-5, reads DAGVTQSPTHLIKTRGQQVTLRCSPKSGHDTVSWYQQALGQGPQFIFQYYEEEERQRGNFPDRFSGHQFPNYSSELNVNALLLGDSALYLCASSLRATGSGEETQYFGPGTRLLVL.

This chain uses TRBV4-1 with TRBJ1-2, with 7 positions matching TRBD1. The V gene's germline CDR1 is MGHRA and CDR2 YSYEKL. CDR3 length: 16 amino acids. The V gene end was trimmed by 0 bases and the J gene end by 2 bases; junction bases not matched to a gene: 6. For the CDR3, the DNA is TGCGCCAGCAGCCAAGATCGGACAGGACAAAACTATGGCTACACCTTC. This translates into CASSQDRTGQNYGYTF.

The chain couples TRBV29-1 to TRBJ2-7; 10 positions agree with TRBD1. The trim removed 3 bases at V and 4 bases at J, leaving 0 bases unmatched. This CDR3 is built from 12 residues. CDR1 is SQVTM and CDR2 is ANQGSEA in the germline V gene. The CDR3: CSVEGQGYEQYF. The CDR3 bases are TGCAGCGTTGAGGGACAGGGGTACGAGCAGTACTTC.

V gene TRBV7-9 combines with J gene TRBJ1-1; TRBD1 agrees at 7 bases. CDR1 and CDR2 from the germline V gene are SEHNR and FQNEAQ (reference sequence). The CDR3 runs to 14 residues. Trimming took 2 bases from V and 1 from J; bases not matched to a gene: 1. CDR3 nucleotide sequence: TGTGCCAGCAGCTTACAGGGGGGGAACACTGAAGCTTTCTTT. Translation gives CASSLQGGNTEAFF.

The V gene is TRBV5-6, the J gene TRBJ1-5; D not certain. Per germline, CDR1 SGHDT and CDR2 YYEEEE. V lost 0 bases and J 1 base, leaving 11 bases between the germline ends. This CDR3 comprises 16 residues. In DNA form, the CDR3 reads TGTGCCAGCAGCTTGGGGGAGGGATGGAGCAATCAGCCCCAGCATTTT. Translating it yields CASSLGEGWSNQPQHF. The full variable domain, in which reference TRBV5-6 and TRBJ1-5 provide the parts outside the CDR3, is DAGVTQSPTHLIKTRGQQVTLRCSPKSGHDTVSWYQQALGQGPQFIFQYYEEEERQRGNFPDRFSGHQFPNYSSELNVNALLLGDSALYLCASSLGEGWSNQPQHFGDGTRLSIL.

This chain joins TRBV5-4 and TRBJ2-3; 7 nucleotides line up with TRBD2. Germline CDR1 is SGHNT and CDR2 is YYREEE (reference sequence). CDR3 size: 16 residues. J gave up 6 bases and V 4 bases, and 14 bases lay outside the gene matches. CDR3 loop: CASSADMTSRLDTQYF. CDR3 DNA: TGTGCCAGCAGCGCCGATATGACTAGCCGTTTGGATACGCAGTATTTT.

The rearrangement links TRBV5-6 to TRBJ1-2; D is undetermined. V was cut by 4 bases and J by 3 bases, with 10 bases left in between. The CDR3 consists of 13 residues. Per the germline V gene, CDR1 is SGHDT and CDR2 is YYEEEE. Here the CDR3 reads CASSLDAHYGYTF. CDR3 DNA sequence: TGTGCCAGCAGCCTCGATGCGCACTATGGCTACACCTTC.

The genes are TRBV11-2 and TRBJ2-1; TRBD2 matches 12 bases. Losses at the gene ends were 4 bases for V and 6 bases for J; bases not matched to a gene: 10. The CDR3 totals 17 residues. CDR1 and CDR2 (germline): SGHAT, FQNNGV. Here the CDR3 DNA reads TGTGCCAGCAGCTCAATCCCGGGACTAGCGGGTTCCAATGAGCAGTTCTTC. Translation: CASSSIPGLAGSNEQFF.

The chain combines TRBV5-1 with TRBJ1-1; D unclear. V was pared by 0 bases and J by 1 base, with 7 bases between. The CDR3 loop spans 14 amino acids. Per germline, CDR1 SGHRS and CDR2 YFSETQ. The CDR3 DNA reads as TGCGCCAGCAGCTTGGGACCGAGGAACACTGAAGCTTTCTTT. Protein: CASSLGPRNTEAFF.

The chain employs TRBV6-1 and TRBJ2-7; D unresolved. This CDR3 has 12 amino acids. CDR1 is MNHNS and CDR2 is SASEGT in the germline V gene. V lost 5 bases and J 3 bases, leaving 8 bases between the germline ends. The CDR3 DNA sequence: TGTGCCAGCAGTCCCGACATCTACGAGCAGTACTTC. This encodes CASSPDIYEQYF.

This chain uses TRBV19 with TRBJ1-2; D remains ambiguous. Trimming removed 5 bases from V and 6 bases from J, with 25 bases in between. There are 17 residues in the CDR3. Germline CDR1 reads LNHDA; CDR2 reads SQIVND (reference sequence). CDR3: CASSSLRASQGLHGYTF. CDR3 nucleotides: TGTGCCAGTAGTTCCCTACGGGCTTCGCAAGGTCTGCATGGCTACACCTTC.

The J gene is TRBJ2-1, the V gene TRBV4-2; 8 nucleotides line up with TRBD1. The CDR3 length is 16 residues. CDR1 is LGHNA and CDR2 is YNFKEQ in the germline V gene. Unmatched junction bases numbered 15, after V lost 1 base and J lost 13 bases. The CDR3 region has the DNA TGTGCCAGCAGCCAAGGAAATCAGGGGGCCTTCCCACAACAGTTCTTC. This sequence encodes CASSQGNQGAFPQQFF.

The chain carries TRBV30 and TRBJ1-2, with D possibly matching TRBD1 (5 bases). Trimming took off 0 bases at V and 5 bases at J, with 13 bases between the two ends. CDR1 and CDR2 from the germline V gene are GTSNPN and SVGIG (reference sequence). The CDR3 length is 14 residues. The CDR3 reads CAWSVGGIEYGYTF. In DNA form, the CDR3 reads TGTGCCTGGAGTGTTGGGGGGATTGAATATGGCTACACCTTC.

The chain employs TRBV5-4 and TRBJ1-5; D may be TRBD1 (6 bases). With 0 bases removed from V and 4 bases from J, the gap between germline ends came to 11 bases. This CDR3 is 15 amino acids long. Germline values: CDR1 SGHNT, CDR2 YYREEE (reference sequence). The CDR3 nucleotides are TGTGCCAGCAGCTTGGGAGGGGGACAAAATCAGCCCCAGCATTTT. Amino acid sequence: CASSLGGGQNQPQHF.

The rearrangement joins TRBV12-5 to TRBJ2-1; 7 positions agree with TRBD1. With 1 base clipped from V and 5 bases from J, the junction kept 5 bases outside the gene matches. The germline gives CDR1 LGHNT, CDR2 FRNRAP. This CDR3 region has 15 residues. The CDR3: CASGLGQGSHNEQFF. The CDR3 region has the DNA TGTGCTAGTGGTTTGGGACAGGGTAGCCACAATGAGCAGTTCTTC. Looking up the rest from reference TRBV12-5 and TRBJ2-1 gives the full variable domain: DARVTQTPRHKVTEMGQEVTMRCQPILGHNTVFWYRQTMMQGLELLAYFRNRAPLDDSGMPKDRFSAEMPDATLATLKIQPSEPRDSAVYFCASGLGQGSHNEQFFGPGTRLTVL.

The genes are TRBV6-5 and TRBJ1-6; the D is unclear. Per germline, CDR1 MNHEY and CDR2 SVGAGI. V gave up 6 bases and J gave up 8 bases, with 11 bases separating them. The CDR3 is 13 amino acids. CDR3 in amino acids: CASSLRDDSPLHF. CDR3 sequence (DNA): TGTGCCAGCAGCCTACGGGATGATTCACCCCTCCACTTT.

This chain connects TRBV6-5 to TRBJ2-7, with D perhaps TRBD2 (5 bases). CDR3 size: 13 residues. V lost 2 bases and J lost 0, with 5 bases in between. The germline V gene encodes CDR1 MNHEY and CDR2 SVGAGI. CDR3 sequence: CASSYRGSYEQYF. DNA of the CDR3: TGTGCCAGCAGTTACCGGGGCTCCTACGAGCAGTACTTC.

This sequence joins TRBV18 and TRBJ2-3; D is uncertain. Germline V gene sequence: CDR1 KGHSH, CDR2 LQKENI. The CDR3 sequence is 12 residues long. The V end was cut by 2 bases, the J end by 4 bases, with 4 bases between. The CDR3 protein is CASSPSADTQYF. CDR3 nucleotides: TGTGCCAGCTCACCATCAGCAGATACGCAGTATTTT.

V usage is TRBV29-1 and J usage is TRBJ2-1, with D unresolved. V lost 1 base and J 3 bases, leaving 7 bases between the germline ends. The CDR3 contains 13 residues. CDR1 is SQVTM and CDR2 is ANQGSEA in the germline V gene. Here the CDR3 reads CSVEGTFYNEQFF. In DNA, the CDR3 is TGCAGCGTTGAAGGGACCTTCTACAATGAGCAGTTCTTC.